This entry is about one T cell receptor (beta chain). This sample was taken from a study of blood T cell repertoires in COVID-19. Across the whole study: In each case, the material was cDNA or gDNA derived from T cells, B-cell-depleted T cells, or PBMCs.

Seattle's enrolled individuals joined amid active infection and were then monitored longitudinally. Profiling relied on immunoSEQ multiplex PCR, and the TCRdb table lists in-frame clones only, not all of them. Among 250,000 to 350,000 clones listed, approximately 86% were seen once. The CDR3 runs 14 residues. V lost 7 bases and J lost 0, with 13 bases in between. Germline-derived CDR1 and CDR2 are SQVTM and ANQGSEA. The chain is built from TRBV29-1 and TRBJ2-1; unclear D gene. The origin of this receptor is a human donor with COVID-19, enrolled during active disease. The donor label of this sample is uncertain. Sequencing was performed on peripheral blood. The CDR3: CSALGVNSYNEQFF. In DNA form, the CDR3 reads TGCAGCGCTTTAGGAGTGAACTCCTACAATGAGCAGTTCTTC.